The rows below give T cell receptor beta chains drawn from one sample of a study of blood T cell repertoires in COVID-19. Sequencing was performed with immunoSEQ multiplex PCR; in TCRdb, only in-frame clones are kept and a portion is missing. The sample consists of approximately 210,000 clones, about 85% of them appearing once. The sample was peripheral blood. These receptor sequences come from a man aged 25 to 40 with active or convalescent COVID-19. Each CDR3 is given without its conserved first and last residue. D genes are given only for firm matches.

d_call | j_call | v_call | cdr3_aa
TRBD1 | TRBJ2-7 | TRBV3-1/TRBV3-2 | ASSKDRGEQY
TRBD2 | TRBJ2-1 | TRBV7-9 | ASSWGTSSYNEQF
NA | TRBJ1-3 | TRBV21-1 | ASSKRGKERPGNTIY
TRBD1 | TRBJ1-5 | TRBV28 | ASSLLTGTGPQH
NA | TRBJ1-1 | TRBV5-1 | ASSLVAGEPEAF
TRBD1 | TRBJ1-5 | TRBV18 | ASSPDRGGNQPQH
NA | TRBJ1-1 | TRBV28 | ASCSLSTEAF
TRBD2 | TRBJ2-7 | TRBV28 | ASSTRTSGRAVQY
NA | TRBJ2-1 | TRBV5-1 | ASSLTGQSYNEQF
TRBD2 | TRBJ2-2 | TRBV7-9 | ASSEGLRTNTGELF
NA | TRBJ1-2 | TRBV4-1 | ASSQAPNEGYGYT
TRBD2 | TRBJ2-1 | TRBV4-3 | ASSVGLAGHNEQF
TRBD1 | TRBJ2-5 | TRBV11-2 | ASSGQGLETQY
NA | TRBJ2-1 | TRBV11-1 | ASSRTGSSYNEQF
TRBD1 | TRBJ1-5 | TRBV19 | ASSTPGDRNRYSNQPQH
TRBD2 | TRBJ2-3 | TRBV10-1 | ASNLLAGGADTQY
NA | TRBJ2-5 | TRBV2 | ASSPNLAQETQY
TRBD2 | TRBJ2-1 | TRBV10-3 | AISAASGGYNEQF
TRBD2 | TRBJ2-5 | TRBV2 | ASGSPRGGAGGPETQY
TRBD2 | TRBJ2-6 | TRBV7-6 | ASSFGAGGDYSGANVLT
NA | TRBJ2-5 | TRBV6-2/TRBV6-3 | ASSWGSDQETQY
NA | TRBJ2-1 | TRBV21-1 | ASSTRRTGAGYNEQF
NA | TRBJ2-7 | TRBV2 | ASRGRQTSYEQY
TRBD2 | TRBJ2-5 | TRBV7-8 | ASSLIAGSQETQY
NA | TRBJ2-5 | TRBV30 | AWSKGRQETQY
NA | TRBJ1-5 | TRBV6-7 | ASYKRGQLSQPQH
TRBD2 | TRBJ2-1 | TRBV24-1 | ATSAGSGAYNEQF
NA | TRBJ1-1 | TRBV18 | ASSAGRDTEAF
NA | TRBJ1-2 | TRBV7-2 | ASSLNRQGYGYT
NA | TRBJ2-7 | TRBV5-1 | ASSFQGGDEQY
TRBD1 | TRBJ1-4 | TRBV10-3 | AISETDRGTTNEKLF
NA | TRBJ1-4 | TRBV7-9 | ASSPPFQGWEKLF
NA | TRBJ1-5 | TRBV28 | ASNRRPQPQH
NA | TRBJ1-2 | TRBV14 | ASSQDLGFYGYT
TRBD2 | TRBJ2-5 | TRBV28 | ASSFGLVVTQY
TRBD1 | TRBJ1-4 | TRBV5-6 | ASSWTGTGPEKLF
TRBD1 | TRBJ1-5 | TRBV29-1 | SVGTGGDQPQH
TRBD2 | TRBJ2-5 | TRBV5-1 | ASSFTSGTARETQY
NA | TRBJ1-5 | TRBV19 | ASSFRGSARVLTD
NA | TRBJ2-1 | TRBV25-1 | ASRTRDYNEQF
TRBD1 | TRBJ1-3 | TRBV28 | ASSKPGQGGGNTIY
NA | TRBJ1-4 | TRBV4-3 | ASSQDYRGTTNEKLF
TRBD2 | TRBJ2-7 | TRBV5-1 | ASRPPSGVEQY
NA | TRBJ1-2 | TRBV19 | ASSIGGGAPYGYT
NA | TRBJ2-5 | TRBV15 | ATSSGSLGGQETQY
TRBD2 | TRBJ2-7 | TRBV28 | ASTLHPGLAASYEQY
NA | TRBJ2-3 | TRBV4-3 | ASSTLHPGGLTDTQY
TRBD1 | TRBJ1-1 | TRBV2 | ASSEAGRGAEAF
TRBD2 | TRBJ2-3 | TRBV18 | ASSPTLSAGGTTDTQY
NA | TRBJ1-1 | TRBV2 | ASNPEKRGPEAF
TRBD2 | TRBJ2-7 | TRBV6-5 | ASSWDPGRVEQY
TRBD1 | TRBJ1-5 | TRBV5-1 | ASSLGTGGQPQH
NA | TRBJ1-3 | TRBV9 | ASSPHEALFHPY
NA | TRBJ1-1 | TRBV10-3 | AISESQGRVTEAF
TRBD2 | TRBJ2-5 | TRBV6-6 | ASSQSGTSGRETQY